Below, 22 T cell receptor beta chains from the same sample are listed, as sequenced in a study of blood T cell repertoires in COVID-19. The table came from immunoSEQ multiplex PCR; TCRdb's copy has only in-frame clones and leaves some out. Among 120,000 or so clones listed, around 80% were seen once. Sequenced input: peripheral blood. The receptors derive from an elderly man with active or convalescent COVID-19.

The chain has TRBV12-3 or TRBV12-4 and TRBJ2-1, with TRBD1 matching 9 bases. The length of the CDR3 is 13 residues. V was clipped by 8 bases and J by 10 bases; unmatched bases: 9. The CDR3 DNA follows: TGTGCCAGCCGGGACAGGGTTATCAGGGAGCAGTTCTTC. Translating gives CASRDRVIREQFF.

The chain is built from TRBV27 and TRBJ1-1; D might be TRBD1 (6 bases). Trimming took 6 bases from V and 5 from J, leaving 22 bases between them. This CDR3 is built from 16 residues. Germline V gene sequence: CDR1 MNHEY, CDR2 SMNVEV (reference sequence). The CDR3 reads CASSPIYPTGITEAFF. In DNA form, the CDR3 reads TGTGCCAGCAGCCCAATCTACCCTACAGGGATTACTGAAGCTTTCTTT.

The genes are TRBV24-1 and TRBJ2-3, with 7 positions matching TRBD1. In germline, CDR1 is KGHDR, CDR2 SFDVKD. The CDR3 length is 17 residues. Trimming at V came to 2 bases and at J to 6 bases, leaving 13 bases not matched to a gene. Written as DNA, the CDR3 is TGTGCCACCAGTGATTCCCCCTCTTACGACAGGGAGGATACGCAGTATTTT. Translation gives CATSDSPSYDREDTQYF.

This sequence joins TRBV19 and TRBJ1-5; 7 positions match TRBD1. The germline V gene has CDR1 LNHDA and CDR2 SQIVND (reference sequence). Trimming at V came to 4 bases and at J to 0 bases, leaving 6 bases not matched to a gene. The CDR3 is 16 amino acids. CDR3 in amino acids: CASSTATGYSNQPQHF. In nucleotides, the CDR3 is TGTGCCAGTAGTACCGCGACAGGGTATAGCAATCAGCCCCAGCATTTT.

The chain is built from TRBV15 and TRBJ1-5, with 9 bases identical to TRBD1. Germline CDR1 reads LNHNV; CDR2 reads YYDKDF (reference sequence). The CDR3 contains 14 residues. Trimming at V came to 1 base and at J to 10 bases, leaving 5 bases not matched to a gene. DNA of the CDR3: TGTGCCACCAGCAGAGGGGGGACAGGGCAACCCCAGCATTTT. It specifies CATSRGGTGQPQHF.

J is TRBJ2-5 and V is TRBV5-1; 9 positions match TRBD1. The CDR3 is 15 amino acids. CDR1 and CDR2 from the germline V gene are SGHRS and YFSETQ. The J segment lost 4 bases and the V segment lost 4 bases, leaving 8 bases of the junction unmatched. Written as DNA, the CDR3 is TGCGCCAGCAGCCGTTCCCGGACAGGGGTAGAGACCCAGTACTTC. It yields the protein CASSRSRTGVETQYF.

This sequence joins TRBV3-1 (or the pseudogene TRBV3-2) and TRBJ1-6, with 7 bases that match TRBD1. Per germline, CDR1 LGHDT and CDR2 YNNKEL (reference sequence). The CDR3 has 15 residues. V trimming: 4 bases; J trimming: 7 bases; junction bases outside the gene matches: 7. In DNA, the CDR3 is TGTGCCAGCAGCCCAGGGGGGTTAGAGAATTCACCCCTCCACTTT. Its protein product is CASSPGGLENSPLHF.

This chain joins TRBV7-2 and TRBJ1-1; D is possibly TRBD1 (6 bases). The V gene lost 5 bases and the J gene lost 1 base, with 14 bases spanning the gap. The CDR3 has 15 amino acids. Germline V gene sequence: CDR1 SGHTA, CDR2 FQGNSA. This CDR3 is CASSRGQWGNTEAFF. CDR3 DNA: TGTGCCAGCAGCCGCGGACAGTGGGGGAACACTGAAGCTTTCTTT.

CDR3 sequence: CASSPGQFNQPQHF. CDR3 bases: TGTGCCAGCAGCCCCGGACAGTTCAATCAGCCCCAGCATTTT. The chain recombines TRBV6-5 with TRBJ1-5; D is perhaps TRBD1 (6 bases). Trimming removed 6 bases at V and 3 bases at J, with 12 bases between. This CDR3 comprises 14 residues. Germline loops: CDR1 MNHEY, CDR2 SVGAGI.

This sequence joins TRBV5-5 and TRBJ1-2; D ambiguous. Trimming stripped 1 base from V and 5 bases from J, with 3 bases between. Germline assignment: CDR1 SGHKS and CDR2 YYEKEE (reference sequence). This CDR3 has 11 amino acids. The CDR3 region has the DNA TGTGCCAGCAGCTTGTTATATGGCTACACCTTC. This codes for CASSLLYGYTF.

V gene TRBV3-1 (or the pseudogene TRBV3-2) combines with J gene TRBJ2-7; no reliable D call. V was cut by 4 bases and J by 7 bases, with 11 bases left in between. Germline V gene lookup returns CDR1 LGHDT and CDR2 YNNKEL (reference sequence). There are 12 residues in the CDR3. CDR3 loop: CASSPRNREQYF. For the CDR3, the DNA is TGTGCCAGCAGCCCTCGTAACCGGGAGCAGTACTTC.

J is TRBJ1-1 and V is TRBV18, with a tentative D call TRBD1 (6 bases). Germline values: CDR1 KGHSH, CDR2 LQKENI. The CDR3 consists of 13 residues. The V gene lost 2 bases and the J gene lost 7 bases, with 11 bases spanning the gap. The CDR3 loop reads CASSPKEGGEAFF. The CDR3 DNA sequence: TGTGCCAGCTCACCAAAGGAAGGGGGTGAAGCTTTCTTT.

The chain couples TRBV5-1 to TRBJ2-7; 7 nucleotides agree with TRBD2. Germline loops: CDR1 SGHRS, CDR2 YFSETQ. The CDR3 is 16 amino acids. With 0 bases clipped from V and 0 bases from J, the junction kept 6 bases outside the gene matches. In nucleotides, the CDR3 is TGCGCCAGCAGCTTGGGGCCCACGGGGGGCTCCTACGAGCAGTACTTC. This codes for CASSLGPTGGSYEQYF.

V gene TRBV19 combines with J gene TRBJ1-6; tentative D call: TRBD1 (6 bases). Trimming took 5 bases from V and 4 from J, leaving 9 bases between them. The CDR3 runs to 14 residues. Germline-derived CDR1 and CDR2 are LNHDA and SQIVND (reference sequence). The CDR3 protein is CASSLGQYNSPLHF. The CDR3 nucleotides read TGTGCCAGTAGTCTCGGACAGTATAATTCACCCCTCCACTTT. The variable domain in full, completed from reference TRBV19 and TRBJ1-6, reads DGGITQSPKYLFRKEGQNVTLSCEQNLNHDAMYWYRQDPGQGLRLIYYSQIVNDFQKGDIAEGYSVSREKKESFPLTVTSAQKNPTAFYLCASSLGQYNSPLHFGNGTRLTVT.

This clone was recorded once. The chain links TRBV19 to TRBJ1-1; 7 bases agree with TRBD1. The CDR3 runs to 16 residues. V shed 5 bases, J shed 1 base, and the junction held 10 bases outside the gene matches. Germline V CDR1 and CDR2: LNHDA, SQIVND (reference sequence). The CDR3 reads CASSSRNRGSNTEAFF. The CDR3, as DNA: TGTGCCAGTAGTTCACGAAACAGGGGATCGAACACTGAAGCTTTCTTT.

The genes are TRBV2 and TRBJ1-3, with a possible D match to TRBD1 (6 bases). From germline, CDR1 is SNHLY and CDR2 FYNNEI. V was pared by 5 bases and J by 6 bases, with 14 bases between. The CDR3 is 14 amino acids. DNA for the CDR3: TGTGCCAGCAGTTTGCACAGGGAAGAAAACACCATATATTTT. It codes for CASSLHREENTIYF.

The gene calls are TRBV19 and TRBJ1-2; D perhaps matches TRBD1 (5 bases). Germline V CDR1 and CDR2: LNHDA, SQIVND (reference sequence). The CDR3 extends over 15 amino acids. V lost 11 bases to trimming and J lost 1 base, with 20 bases between them. CDR3: CAVRGESIGNYGYTF. As DNA, the CDR3 is TGTGCCGTACGGGGGGAATCAATCGGTAACTATGGCTACACCTTC. The complete variable domain, with remaining parts taken from reference TRBV19 and TRBJ1-2, reads DGGITQSPKYLFRKEGQNVTLSCEQNLNHDAMYWYRQDPGQGLRLIYYSQIVNDFQKGDIAEGYSVSREKKESFPLTVTSAQKNPTAFYLCAVRGESIGNYGYTFGSGTRLTVV.

The rearrangement uses TRBV7-8 and TRBJ2-5; 7 nucleotides match TRBD1. The CDR3 has 16 residues. The germline V gene encodes CDR1 SGHVS and CDR2 FQNEAQ. Trimming at V came to 1 base and at J to 2 bases, leaving 7 bases not matched to a gene. The CDR3 sequence is CASSLGRTGEQETQYF. CDR3 bases: TGTGCCAGCAGCTTAGGGAGGACAGGCGAACAAGAGACCCAGTACTTC.

In regard to this clone: The sample holds other DNA sequences that translate to the same CDR3. The rearrangement uses TRBV6-2 or TRBV6-3 and TRBJ2-5; tentatively, D is TRBD2 (5 bases). Germline CDR1 and CDR2: MNHEY and SVGEGT. CDR3 length: 13 amino acids. V was shortened by 7 bases and J by 2 bases, with 11 bases between the two germline ends. CDR3: CASTPSGQETQYF. The CDR3 bases are TGTGCCAGCACCCCCAGCGGACAAGAGACCCAGTACTTC.

The chain is built from TRBV28 and TRBJ1-5; TRBD1 matches at 8 bases. V trimming: 6 bases; J trimming: 5 bases; junction bases outside the gene matches: 18. CDR1 is MDHEN, CDR2 SYDVKM, per germline. The CDR3 consists of 18 residues. The CDR3 sequence is CASRLGQASPNFDQPQHF. CDR3 bases: TGTGCCAGCAGGCTGGGACAGGCTAGCCCAAACTTTGATCAGCCCCAGCATTTT.

The chain carries TRBV18 and TRBJ1-1; no clear D. Germline values: CDR1 KGHSH, CDR2 LQKENI. CDR3 length: 12 amino acids. Trimming cost V 2 bases and J 4 bases, with 5 bases left between them. This CDR3 is CASSPTGTEAFF. The CDR3 bases are TGTGCCAGCTCACCAACCGGCACTGAAGCTTTCTTT.

Only one count was recorded for this clone. The chain employs TRBV12-3 or TRBV12-4 and TRBJ1-2, with 7 bases fitting TRBD1. With 9 bases clipped from V and 4 bases from J, the junction kept 2 bases outside the gene matches. The CDR3 runs to 11 residues. CDR3 DNA: TGTGCCAGTGGGACAGTCTATGGCTACACCTTC. This codes for CASGTVYGYTF.